The following is a T cell receptor (beta chain) sequence with its context. The antigen is undetermined. Assay used: immunoSEQ multiplex PCR; TCRdb lists only in-frame clones, some missing. The sample has about 190,000 clones, approximately 88% seen once. The sample comes from a study of cytomegalovirus exposure and HLA in healthy donors. Study in general: Later analysis reported that the 120 validation repertoires shared the platform of the 650 to 700 first-cohort repertoires.

Overall study results and limits: The study designated 164 TCR beta chains cytomegalovirus-associated. It was reported that the classifier diagnosed cytomegalovirus status with high specificity and sensitivity in both the original and validation cohorts. The finding came from a later analysis; first-cohort TCR clusters tended to co-occur in the 110 or so validation repertoires.

Germline V CDR1 and CDR2: SNHLY, FYNNEI. V shed 6 bases, J shed 4 bases, and the junction held 11 bases outside the gene matches. This CDR3 comprises 16 residues. The specimen sequenced was PBMCs. This chain connects TRBV2 to TRBJ2-1; 8 nucleotides agree with TRBD1. The TCR sequence derives from a man between 18 and 35 years old in good health and CMV-seropositive. The CDR3 sequence: CASRGGQGYGYNEQFF. CDR3 DNA sequence: TGTGCCAGCAGGGGAGGACAGGGATACGGGTACAATGAGCAGTTCTTC.